What follows are 21 T cell receptor beta chains derived from one specimen sequenced in a study of metastatic and nonmetastatic thyroid tumors. TCRdb re-analyzed the PCR reads through MiXCR. The table shows just over 20,000 clones, with 15% to 18% occurring only once. No patient had received any treatment before thyroid surgery. Sample: blood. The receptors were gathered from a female donor with papillary thyroid cancer or a benign thyroid nodule (not recorded which). Some clones in this sample may be carry-over from other donors' samples.

This clone was seen more than once but under ten times. The V call is TRBV20-1, the J call TRBJ2-1; 9 nucleotides line up with TRBD2. This CDR3 comprises 14 residues. The germline gives CDR1 DFQATT, CDR2 SNEGSKA (reference sequence). With 5 bases clipped from V and 9 bases from J, the junction kept 11 bases outside the gene matches. CDR3 DNA sequence: TGCAGTGCTGCGGGGACTGGCGGGAGGGGTGAGCAGTTCTTC. Translating gives CSAAGTGGRGEQFF.

This clone is judged medium-sized. V is TRBV6-1 and J is TRBJ1-2; D is unresolved. The ends were cut back, 5 bases at V and 4 bases at J, with 5 bases in the middle. This CDR3 region has 11 residues. Germline values: CDR1 MNHNS, CDR2 SASEGT. The CDR3 is CASSQVYGYTF. CDR3 DNA sequence: TGTGCCAGCAGTCAGGTCTATGGCTACACCTTC.

This clone was detected ten times or more. V usage is TRBV7-2 and J usage is TRBJ2-7; 9 nucleotides line up with TRBD2. The junction had 6 bases not matched to a gene; V was cut back by 5 bases and J by 4 bases. Germline CDR1 reads SGHTA; CDR2 reads FQGNSA. The CDR3 has 14 residues. CDR3 DNA sequence: TGTGCCAGCAGCATTAGCGGGAGCGGGTACGAGCAGTACTTC. Translating it yields CASSISGSGYEQYF.

This clone has ten or more counts. This chain uses TRBV5-1 with TRBJ1-2; 9 nucleotides agree with TRBD1. This CDR3 spans 14 amino acids. Germline V lookup: CDR1 SGHRS, CDR2 YFSETQ. V shed 0 bases, J shed 6 bases, and the junction held 3 bases outside the gene matches. The CDR3 region is CASSLEGQGDGYTF. The CDR3 DNA reads TGCGCCAGCAGCTTGGAGGGACAGGGAGATGGCTACACCTTC.

This clone showed up just a few times. V is TRBV6-2 or TRBV6-3 and J is TRBJ2-5, with D perhaps matching TRBD2 (7 bases). V lost 2 bases, J lost 5 bases, and 15 bases lay in between. This CDR3 has 15 amino acids. Per the germline V gene, CDR1 is MNHEY and CDR2 is SVGEGT. The CDR3: CASSYGGARTETQYF. The DNA of the CDR3 is TGTGCCAGCAGTTACGGGGGGGCGCGTACGGAGACCCAGTACTTC.

This clone came up many times. The chain recombines TRBV11-1 with TRBJ1-5; TRBD1 might be the D (5 bases). CDR3 length: 16 amino acids. Germline loops: CDR1 SGHAT, CDR2 FQDESV (reference sequence). V shed 4 bases and J shed 3 bases, with 16 bases lying between them. This CDR3 is CASSSGSSMFNQPQHF. The CDR3 nucleotides read TGTGCCAGCAGCTCAGGGTCAAGTATGTTCAATCAGCCCCAGCATTTT.

This clone was counted ten times or more. The rearrangement uses TRBV15 and TRBJ1-6; 9 bases match TRBD1. The J segment lost 8 bases and the V segment lost 0 bases, leaving 5 bases of the junction unmatched. Germline-derived CDR1 and CDR2 are LNHNV and YYDKDF (reference sequence). CDR3 length: 16 amino acids. The CDR3 DNA reads as TGTGCCACCAGCAGAGATGCCCGGACAGGGGATTCACCCCTCCACTTT. Its translation: CATSRDARTGDSPLHF. The whole variable domain, remainder taken from reference TRBV15 and TRBJ1-6, is DAMVIQNPRYQVTQFGKPVTLSCSQTLNHNVMYWYQQKSSQAPKLLFHYYDKDFNNEADTPDNFQSRRPNTSFCFLDIRSPGLGDTAMYLCATSRDARTGDSPLHFGNGTRLTVT.

This clone was seen many times. Being one base from a much bigger clone, this may be a read error. The chain couples TRBV6-1 to TRBJ2-7, with 9 bases lining up with TRBD1. This CDR3 comprises 15 residues. The V gene's germline CDR1 is MNHNS and CDR2 SASEGT. The chain's CDR3 is CASRGPGDREGEQCF. The CDR3 nucleotides are TGTGCCAGCCGGGGACCCGGGGACAGGGAAGGCGAGCAGTGCTTC.

On this clone itself: Sequence at one end of the junction differs from germline and may be a read error. V gene TRBV4-1 combines with J gene TRBJ1-6, with TRBD1 as a possible D gene (6 bases). The CDR3 length is 17 residues. Germline V gene lookup returns CDR1 MGHRA and CDR2 YSYEKL. The CDR3 is CASIQDGGASRNSPLHF. DNA for the CDR3: TGCGCCAGCATCCAAGATGGGGGGGCATCGAGGAATTCACCCCTCCACTTT.

This clone has more than one count but fewer than ten. The V call is TRBV19, the J call TRBJ2-3; 7 bases are a match to TRBD1. Germline-derived CDR1 and CDR2 are LNHDA and SQIVND (reference sequence). The V gene end was trimmed by 8 bases and the J gene end by 9 bases; junction bases not matched to a gene: 11. The length of the CDR3 is 13 residues. DNA of the CDR3: TGTGCCAGTGTCGACAGGGCGAGAGGAACGCAGTATTTT. As protein: CASVDRARGTQYF.

In its sample, this clone was seen many times. The chain combines TRBV24-1 with TRBJ2-3; TRBD2 aligns across 16 bases. This CDR3 has 17 residues. CDR1 KGHDR and CDR2 SFDVKD come from the germline V gene. V gave up 8 bases and J gave up 6 bases; unmatched junction bases: 10. CDR3 in amino acids: CATMGTSGGESGDTQYF. CDR3 nucleotides: TGTGCCACCATGGGGACTAGCGGGGGGGAAAGCGGGGATACGCAGTATTTT.

This clone was recorded at least ten times. This chain connects TRBV20-1 to TRBJ2-1; 7 nucleotides match TRBD1. The J segment lost 1 base and the V segment lost 3 bases, leaving 9 bases of the junction unmatched. From germline, CDR1 is DFQATT and CDR2 SNEGSKA (reference sequence). CDR3 length equals 16 residues. CDR3 region: CSASARQGKSYNEQFF. The CDR3 nucleotides are TGCAGTGCTAGCGCGAGACAGGGAAAGTCCTACAATGAGCAGTTCTTC.

This clone was observed at least ten times. The chain recombines TRBV7-2 with TRBJ1-2; 9 bases match TRBD1. The CDR3 sequence is 14 residues long. V gave up 6 bases and J gave up 7 bases; unmatched junction bases: 9. Germline CDR1 SGHTA, CDR2 FQGNSA. The CDR3 DNA follows: TGTGCCAGCAGTGACACAGGGGGCGCAACTGGCTACACCTTC. It specifies CASSDTGGATGYTF.

The CDR3 loop is CASSDRDTLNEQFF. CDR3 nucleotides: TGTGCCAGCAGCGATCGAGACACCCTCAATGAGCAGTTCTTC. This sequence joins TRBV9 and TRBJ2-1; D is unresolved. The CDR3 consists of 14 residues. V was trimmed by 3 bases and J by 6 bases, leaving 13 bases between them. CDR1 and CDR2 from the germline V gene are SGDLS and YYNGEE.

This clone has a count of ten or more. The CDR3 region is CASSSPLGGVPDQPQHF. CDR3 bases: TGTGCCAGCAGCTCTCCTTTGGGGGGGGTTCCTGATCAGCCCCAGCATTTT. V is TRBV11-1 and J is TRBJ1-5, with D possibly matching TRBD1 (5 bases). The CDR3 consists of 17 residues. CDR1 is SGHAT, CDR2 FQDESV, per germline (reference sequence). V was clipped by 4 bases and J by 5 bases, with 21 bases between them.

This clone has just a few counts. The chain carries TRBV6-1 and TRBJ1-1; TRBD1 is a possible D gene (6 bases). Germline CDR1 and CDR2: MNHNS and SASEGT. The CDR3 contains 15 residues. V lost 7 bases to trimming and J lost 3 bases, with 18 bases between them. CDR3 protein: CASKYRDGSDTEAFF. CDR3 nucleotide sequence: TGTGCCAGCAAGTACAGGGATGGGAGTGACACTGAAGCTTTCTTT.

The V and J genes are TRBV27 and TRBJ1-1; D uncertain. The germline V gene has CDR1 MNHEY and CDR2 SMNVEV (reference sequence). CDR3 length equals 11 residues. CDR3 sequence (DNA): TGTGCAGCCCGTGGGGACACTGAAGCTTTCTTT. Translating gives CAARGDTEAFF.

In its sample, this clone was seen many times. The V and J genes are TRBV7-8 and TRBJ2-1, with 7 bases aligning to TRBD1. Trimming at V came to 1 base and at J to 2 bases, leaving 8 bases not matched to a gene. This CDR3 region has 17 residues. Looked up from germline, CDR1 is SGHVS and CDR2 is FQNEAQ. The CDR3: CASSLGQGSMTYNEQFF. As DNA, the CDR3 is TGTGCCAGCAGCTTAGGACAGGGCTCCATGACCTACAATGAGCAGTTCTTC.

A few counts support this clone. J is TRBJ2-3 and V is TRBV3-1, with TRBD1 identical over 8 bases. The ends lost 1 base at V and 6 bases at J; junction bases unmatched: 6. The CDR3 extends over 15 amino acids. CDR1 is LGHDT, CDR2 YNNKEL, per germline (reference sequence). The DNA of the CDR3 is TGTGCCAGCAGCCAAGTCCCAGGGGGCTTTGATACGCAGTATTTT. It translates to CASSQVPGGFDTQYF.

This clone has a count of ten or more. The V call is TRBV5-6, the J call TRBJ2-3; 11 bases fit TRBD2. This CDR3 comprises 15 residues. V dropped 1 base and J dropped 7; count of bases not matched to a gene: 5. Germline CDR1 is SGHDT and CDR2 is YYEEEE. The CDR3 sequence is CASSLTSGGYNTQYF. For the CDR3, the DNA is TGTGCCAGCAGCTTGACTAGCGGGGGCTACAATACGCAGTATTTT.

In this sample, this clone turned up many times. The CDR3 nucleotides are TGTGCCAGCAGCCTACTAAGTAACAGGAGAAACTATGGCTACACCTTC. This sequence encodes CASSLLSNRRNYGYTF. The chain links TRBV11-1 to TRBJ1-2, with D perhaps matching TRBD1 (5 bases). CDR3 size: 16 residues. V was shortened by 5 bases and J by 2 bases, with 18 bases between the two germline ends. The germline V gene encodes CDR1 SGHAT and CDR2 FQDESV (reference sequence).